Listed below are T cell receptor beta chains from one sample, sequenced in a study of blood T cell repertoires in COVID-19. Some clones are missing from TCRdb's copy, which holds only in-frame ones; the method was immunoSEQ multiplex PCR. The sample has about 240,000 clones, around 90% seen once; the top ten hold 6% to 9%. Material: peripheral blood. The origin of the receptors is a man aged 55 to 69 who had recovered from COVID-19. Each CDR3 is given with its conserved first and last residue. The D gene is left open where the match is weak. Where a row states a size, it is once, few, many or the class of an expanded clone; other rows omit it.

v_gene: TRBV4-1
len: 16
d_gene: TRBD2
abundance: .
j_gene: TRBJ2-1
CDR3nt: TGCGCCAGCAGCCAAGCAGCGGGGGGACGCTACAATGAGCAGTTCTTC
CDR3aa: CASSQAAGGRYNEQFF

v_gene: TRBV18
len: 16
d_gene: TRBD1
abundance: .
j_gene: TRBJ1-5
CDR3nt: TGTGCCAGCTCCTCCGGGACAGTCTATAGCAATCAGCCCCAGCATTTT
CDR3aa: CASSSGTVYSNQPQHF

v_gene: TRBV5-1
len: 13
d_gene: TRBD1
abundance: .
j_gene: TRBJ1-2
CDR3nt: TGCGCCAGCAGCCCAGGGACAGGGAGCGGCTACACCTTC
CDR3aa: CASSPGTGSGYTF

v_gene: TRBV5-1
len: 13
d_gene: .
abundance: many
j_gene: TRBJ1-3
CDR3nt: TGCGCCAGCAGCTTGAGAGGTGGAAACACCATATATTTT
CDR3aa: CASSLRGGNTIYF

v_gene: TRBV28
len: 16
d_gene: TRBD2
abundance: .
j_gene: TRBJ2-3
CDR3nt: TGTGCCAGCACCCTTGGGGGGCGGGGGGGTACAGATACGCAGTATTTT
CDR3aa: CASTLGGRGGTDTQYF

v_gene: TRBV7-2
len: 14
d_gene: TRBD1
abundance: .
j_gene: TRBJ2-7
CDR3nt: TGTGCCAGCAGCCCGGGACAGGGCAACTACGAGCAGTACTTC
CDR3aa: CASSPGQGNYEQYF

v_gene: TRBV21-1
len: 16
d_gene: .
abundance: .
j_gene: TRBJ1-6
CDR3nt: TGTGCCAGCAGCAAAGGGCAAGGGGGACGGCATTCACCCCTCCACTTT
CDR3aa: CASSKGQGGRHSPLHF

v_gene: TRBV3-1/TRBV3-2
len: 16
d_gene: TRBD2
abundance: .
j_gene: TRBJ2-3
CDR3nt: TGTGCCAGCAGCCCTAGCGGACGAGCTAGCACAGATACGCAGTATTTT
CDR3aa: CASSPSGRASTDTQYF

v_gene: TRBV3-1/TRBV3-2
len: 18
d_gene: TRBD1
abundance: .
j_gene: TRBJ2-7
CDR3nt: TGTGCCAGCAGCCAAGGGGGGCTTACAGGGGTTCTTTCGGGCGAGCAGTACTTC
CDR3aa: CASSQGGLTGVLSGEQYF

v_gene: TRBV18
len: 14
d_gene: .
abundance: many
j_gene: TRBJ2-3
CDR3nt: TGTGCCAGCGTGACTAGGAGGGGAGCAGATACGCAGTATTTT
CDR3aa: CASVTRRGADTQYF

v_gene: TRBV11-2
len: 13
d_gene: TRBD1
abundance: .
j_gene: TRBJ1-5
CDR3nt: TGTGCCAGCAGCCCGACAGGGAATCAGCCCCAGCATTTT
CDR3aa: CASSPTGNQPQHF

v_gene: TRBV19
len: 15
d_gene: TRBD1
abundance: .
j_gene: TRBJ1-2
CDR3nt: TGTGCCAGTAGTATCGGACAGGGGGGTAGCTATGGCTACACCTTC
CDR3aa: CASSIGQGGSYGYTF

v_gene: TRBV5-6
len: 14
d_gene: .
abundance: .
j_gene: TRBJ2-6
CDR3nt: TGTGCCAGCAGCCTTATAGCCCCGGTCCTGAACATCACTTTC
CDR3aa: CASSLIAPVLNITF

v_gene: TRBV11-3
len: 23
d_gene: TRBD2
abundance: .
j_gene: TRBJ2-3
CDR3nt: TGTGCCAGCAGCTTAGACCCCCCGGGTCAGAGCGGGGGCCTTCCCGCTAGCACAGATACGCAGTATTTT
CDR3aa: CASSLDPPGQSGGLPASTDTQYF

v_gene: TRBV2
len: 13
d_gene: .
abundance: once
j_gene: TRBJ1-2
CDR3nt: TGTGCCAGCGAGGAGACGGCTAACTATGGCTACACCTTC
CDR3aa: CASEETANYGYTF

v_gene: TRBV18
len: 15
d_gene: TRBD2
abundance: .
j_gene: TRBJ2-7
CDR3nt: TGTGCCAGCTCACCATCGGCGGGGGTAACCTACGAGCAGTACTTC
CDR3aa: CASSPSAGVTYEQYF

v_gene: TRBV24-1
len: 13
d_gene: .
abundance: .
j_gene: TRBJ1-5
CDR3nt: TGTGCCACCAGCGCTAGGGAGGCAGTAGCCCAGCATTTT
CDR3aa: CATSAREAVAQHF

v_gene: TRBV5-1
len: 15
d_gene: TRBD2
abundance: .
j_gene: TRBJ2-7
CDR3nt: TGCGCCAGCAGCAGATCCACTAGCGGGGGGGCCGGGCAGTACTTC
CDR3aa: CASSRSTSGGAGQYF

v_gene: TRBV25-1
len: 14
d_gene: .
abundance: .
j_gene: TRBJ1-2
CDR3nt: TGTGCCAGCAGTGAATGGGAGGGCGGCTATGGCTACACCTTC
CDR3aa: CASSEWEGGYGYTF

v_gene: TRBV6-5
len: 10
d_gene: .
abundance: .
j_gene: TRBJ2-7
CDR3nt: TGTGCCAGCAGTCTCTACGAGCAGTACTTC
CDR3aa: CASSLYEQYF

v_gene: TRBV2
len: 13
d_gene: .
abundance: .
j_gene: TRBJ2-3
CDR3nt: TGTGCCAGCGGGGGCCCACGCACAGATACGCAGTATTTT
CDR3aa: CASGGPRTDTQYF

v_gene: TRBV11-2
len: 14
d_gene: .
abundance: .
j_gene: TRBJ2-4
CDR3nt: TGTGCCAGCAGCGGGTTGGCCGGGATAAACATTCAGTACTTC
CDR3aa: CASSGLAGINIQYF

v_gene: TRBV28
len: 14
d_gene: TRBD1
abundance: once
j_gene: TRBJ2-1
CDR3nt: TGTGCCAGCGTATCGACAGGGGGCAAGAGGGAGCAGTTCTTC
CDR3aa: CASVSTGGKREQFF

v_gene: TRBV10-2
len: 15
d_gene: .
abundance: .
j_gene: TRBJ1-4
CDR3nt: TGCGCCAGCAGTGACGCCAGAGGGGAGGAGGAAAAACTGTTTTTT
CDR3aa: CASSDARGEEEKLFF

v_gene: TRBV27
len: 14
d_gene: .
abundance: .
j_gene: TRBJ2-3
CDR3nt: TGTGCCAGCAGTCTCGGACAAGCCACAGATACGCAGTATTTT
CDR3aa: CASSLGQATDTQYF

v_gene: TRBV5-6
len: 15
d_gene: .
abundance: once
j_gene: TRBJ1-3
CDR3nt: TGTGCCAGCAGCCGCCCCGCCGGGTTTGGAAACACCATATATTTT
CDR3aa: CASSRPAGFGNTIYF

v_gene: TRBV6-1
len: 17
d_gene: .
abundance: .
j_gene: TRBJ2-1
CDR3nt: TGTGCCAGCAGTGAAGCGCCAGGGCCGAGCTCCTACAATGAGCAGTTCTTC
CDR3aa: CASSEAPGPSSYNEQFF

v_gene: TRBV3-1/TRBV3-2
len: 15
d_gene: TRBD1
abundance: .
j_gene: TRBJ1-2
CDR3nt: TGTGCCAGCAGCCAAGGCAGGGGGCTGCACTATGGCTACACCTTC
CDR3aa: CASSQGRGLHYGYTF

v_gene: TRBV29-1
len: 13
d_gene: .
abundance: once
j_gene: TRBJ1-4
CDR3nt: TGCAGCGTTGGGTGGCAGGGTAATGAAAAACTGTTTTTT
CDR3aa: CSVGWQGNEKLFF

v_gene: TRBV5-8
len: 12
d_gene: .
abundance: .
j_gene: TRBJ1-5
CDR3nt: TGTGCCAGCAGCAAGACGGGTCAGCCCCAGCATTTT
CDR3aa: CASSKTGQPQHF

v_gene: TRBV3-1/TRBV3-2
len: 13
d_gene: .
abundance: once
j_gene: TRBJ1-3
CDR3nt: TGTGCCAGCAGCCAAGTTCTGGGAAACACCATATATTTT
CDR3aa: CASSQVLGNTIYF

v_gene: TRBV19
len: 17
d_gene: .
abundance: few
j_gene: TRBJ1-5
CDR3nt: TGTGCCAGTAGTATAAGGGGCGGAACAGGGTATATTCAGCCCCAGCATTTT
CDR3aa: CASSIRGGTGYIQPQHF

v_gene: TRBV5-1
len: 14
d_gene: TRBD2
abundance: .
j_gene: TRBJ2-3
CDR3nt: TGCGCCACCCGGGGGACTAGCTACACAGATACGCAGTATTTT
CDR3aa: CATRGTSYTDTQYF

v_gene: TRBV24-1
len: 14
d_gene: .
abundance: .
j_gene: TRBJ1-2
CDR3nt: TGTGCCACCAGTGATACGACCGAAAGGGGTGGCTACACCTTC
CDR3aa: CATSDTTERGGYTF

v_gene: TRBV6-5
len: 15
d_gene: TRBD2
abundance: .
j_gene: TRBJ2-2
CDR3nt: TGTGCCAGCGCCCTAGCGGGGGCCCACACCGGGGAGCTGTTTTTT
CDR3aa: CASALAGAHTGELFF

v_gene: TRBV6-2/TRBV6-3
len: 15
d_gene: TRBD1
abundance: .
j_gene: TRBJ2-1
CDR3nt: TGTGCCAGCAGTTACCCGACAGGGGTCTCGAATGAGCAGTTCTTC
CDR3aa: CASSYPTGVSNEQFF

v_gene: TRBV7-9
len: 14
d_gene: .
abundance: .
j_gene: TRBJ1-1
CDR3nt: TGTGCCAGCAGCTCGCAGACTGGAAACACTGAAGCTTTCTTT
CDR3aa: CASSSQTGNTEAFF

v_gene: TRBV27
len: 22
d_gene: .
abundance: .
j_gene: TRBJ2-2
CDR3nt: TGTGCCAGCAGTACACCGGCCGGACCTACGGCGGGGGCCTACCTGAACACCGGGGAGCTGTTTTTT
CDR3aa: CASSTPAGPTAGAYLNTGELFF

v_gene: TRBV5-1
len: 19
d_gene: TRBD1
abundance: .
j_gene: TRBJ2-6
CDR3nt: TGCGCCAGCAGCTTGGGGCCGGGACAGGGAGGAAAAGGGGCCAACGTCCTGACTTTC
CDR3aa: CASSLGPGQGGKGANVLTF

v_gene: TRBV5-1
len: 15
d_gene: .
abundance: .
j_gene: TRBJ2-1
CDR3nt: TGCGCCAGCAGCTTCGTCTCAGGGGGGTTCGATGAGCAGTTCTTC
CDR3aa: CASSFVSGGFDEQFF

v_gene: TRBV6-5
len: 12
d_gene: TRBD1
abundance: .
j_gene: TRBJ1-2
CDR3nt: TGTGCCAGCCCGGGACAGGGTAATGGCTACACCTTC
CDR3aa: CASPGQGNGYTF

v_gene: TRBV5-4
len: 14
d_gene: .
abundance: .
j_gene: TRBJ2-2
CDR3nt: TGTGCCAGCAGTCCGGGTTCCAACACCGGGGAGCTGTTTTTT
CDR3aa: CASSPGSNTGELFF

v_gene: TRBV27
len: 14
d_gene: .
abundance: .
j_gene: TRBJ1-5
CDR3nt: TGTGCCAGCAGTCCCCGGAACGAACAGGGCCCCCAGCATTTT
CDR3aa: CASSPRNEQGPQHF

v_gene: TRBV7-9
len: 15
d_gene: TRBD2
abundance: .
j_gene: TRBJ2-1
CDR3nt: TGTGCCAGCAGCGTTAGCGGGGGGAAATACAATGAGCAGTTCTTC
CDR3aa: CASSVSGGKYNEQFF

v_gene: TRBV25-1
len: 13
d_gene: .
abundance: .
j_gene: TRBJ2-5
CDR3nt: TGTGCCAGCAGTATGACAGGTCAAGAGACCCAGTACTTC
CDR3aa: CASSMTGQETQYF

v_gene: TRBV9
len: 15
d_gene: TRBD2
abundance: .
j_gene: TRBJ2-3
CDR3nt: TGTGCCAGCAGCGCGGGACTAGCGGGCACAGATACGCAGTATTTT
CDR3aa: CASSAGLAGTDTQYF

v_gene: TRBV5-1
len: 14
d_gene: .
abundance: .
j_gene: TRBJ1-1
CDR3nt: TGCGCCAGCAGCACTTACAGGGACGGCACTGAAGCTTTCTTT
CDR3aa: CASSTYRDGTEAFF

v_gene: TRBV20-1
len: 11
d_gene: .
abundance: few
j_gene: TRBJ2-3
CDR3nt: TGCAGTGCTCAACATCCCGTATCGCAGTATTTT
CDR3aa: CSAQHPVSQYF

v_gene: TRBV10-1
len: 14
d_gene: .
abundance: .
j_gene: TRBJ2-4
CDR3nt: TGCGCCAGCAGTGACAGGGCGGCCACAAACATTCAGTACTTC
CDR3aa: CASSDRAATNIQYF

v_gene: TRBV2
len: 13
d_gene: .
abundance: .
j_gene: TRBJ2-5
CDR3nt: TGTGCCAGCAGTCGGGAGTCCGGAGAGACCCAGTACTTC
CDR3aa: CASSRESGETQYF

v_gene: TRBV6-1
len: 15
d_gene: .
abundance: .
j_gene: TRBJ1-2
CDR3nt: TGTGCCAGCAGTGAAGTCAGGGTTCCTAACTATGGCTACACCTTC
CDR3aa: CASSEVRVPNYGYTF

v_gene: TRBV6-5
len: 14
d_gene: TRBD1
abundance: .
j_gene: TRBJ2-3
CDR3nt: TGTGCCAGCAGCCGGGACAGGCTCACAGATACGCAGTATTTT
CDR3aa: CASSRDRLTDTQYF

v_gene: TRBV5-6
len: 16
d_gene: TRBD1
abundance: .
j_gene: TRBJ1-6
CDR3nt: TGTGCCAGCAGTAGGGGACAGGGACGACATAATTCACCCCTCCACTTT
CDR3aa: CASSRGQGRHNSPLHF

v_gene: TRBV2
len: 16
d_gene: .
abundance: .
j_gene: TRBJ2-7
CDR3nt: TGTGCCAGCAGTATTCGTCACAACCGACTGTCTTACGAGCAGTACTTC
CDR3aa: CASSIRHNRLSYEQYF

v_gene: TRBV27
len: 16
d_gene: .
abundance: .
j_gene: TRBJ2-7
CDR3nt: TGTGCCAGCCCGAATCCCCTCAGGGTTAGCTCCTACGAGCAGTACTTC
CDR3aa: CASPNPLRVSSYEQYF

v_gene: TRBV11-2
len: 16
d_gene: TRBD2
abundance: .
j_gene: TRBJ2-5
CDR3nt: TGTGCCAGCAGCTTAATGGGCGGGGGGGCCTCGGAGACCCAGTACTTC
CDR3aa: CASSLMGGGASETQYF

v_gene: TRBV5-1
len: 15
d_gene: .
abundance: few
j_gene: TRBJ2-2
CDR3nt: TGCGCCAGCAGCTCGCAGGTTTCATACACCGGGGAGCTGTTTTTT
CDR3aa: CASSSQVSYTGELFF

v_gene: TRBV30
len: 14
d_gene: .
abundance: .
j_gene: TRBJ1-5
CDR3nt: TGTGCCTGGAGCGTTGGGGGGAGCAATCAGCCCCAGCATTTT
CDR3aa: CAWSVGGSNQPQHF